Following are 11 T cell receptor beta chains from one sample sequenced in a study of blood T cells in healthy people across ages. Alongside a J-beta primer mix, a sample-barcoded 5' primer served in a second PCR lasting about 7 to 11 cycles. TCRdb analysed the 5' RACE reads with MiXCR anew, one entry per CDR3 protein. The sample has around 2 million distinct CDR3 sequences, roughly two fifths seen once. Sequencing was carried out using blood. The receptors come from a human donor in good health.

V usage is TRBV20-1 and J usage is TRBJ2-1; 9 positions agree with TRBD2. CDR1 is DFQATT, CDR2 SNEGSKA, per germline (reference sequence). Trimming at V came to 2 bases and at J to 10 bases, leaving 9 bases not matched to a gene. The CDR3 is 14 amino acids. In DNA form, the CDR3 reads TGCAGTGCTAGATCGAGCGGGGGGTCAGGGGAGCAGTTCTTC. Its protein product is CSARSSGGSGEQFF.

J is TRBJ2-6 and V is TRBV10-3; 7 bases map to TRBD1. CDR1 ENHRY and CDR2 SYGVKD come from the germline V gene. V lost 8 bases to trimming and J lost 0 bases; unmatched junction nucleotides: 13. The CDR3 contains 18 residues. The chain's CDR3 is CAIGDRQGSPSGANVLTF. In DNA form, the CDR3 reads TGTGCCATCGGGGACCGACAGGGAAGCCCCTCTGGGGCCAACGTCCTGACTTTC.

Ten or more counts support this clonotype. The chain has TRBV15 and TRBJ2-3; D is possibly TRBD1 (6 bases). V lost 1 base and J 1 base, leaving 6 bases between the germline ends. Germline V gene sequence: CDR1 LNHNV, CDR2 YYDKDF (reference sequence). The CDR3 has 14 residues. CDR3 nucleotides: TGTGCCACCAGCAGAGGACAGGGCACAGATACGCAGTATTTT. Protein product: CATSRGQGTDTQYF.

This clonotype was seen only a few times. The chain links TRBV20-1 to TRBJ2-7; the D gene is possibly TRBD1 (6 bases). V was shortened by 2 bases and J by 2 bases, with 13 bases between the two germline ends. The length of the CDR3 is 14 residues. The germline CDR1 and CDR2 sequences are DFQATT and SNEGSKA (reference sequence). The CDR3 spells CSARTVEGAYEQYF. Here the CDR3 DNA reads TGCAGTGCTAGAACGGTTGAGGGGGCCTACGAGCAGTACTTC.

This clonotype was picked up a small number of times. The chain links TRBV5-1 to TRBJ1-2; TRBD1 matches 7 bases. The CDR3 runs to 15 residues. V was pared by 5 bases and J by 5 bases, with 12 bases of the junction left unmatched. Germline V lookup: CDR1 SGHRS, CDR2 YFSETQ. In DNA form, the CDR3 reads TGCGCCAGCAGTCTTACGACAGGGACTCCGTATGGCTACACCTTC. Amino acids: CASSLTTGTPYGYTF.

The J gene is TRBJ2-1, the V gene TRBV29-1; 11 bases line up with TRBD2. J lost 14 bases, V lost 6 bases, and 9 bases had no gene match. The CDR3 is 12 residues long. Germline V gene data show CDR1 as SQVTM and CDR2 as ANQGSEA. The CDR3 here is CSVSSGGPLEFF. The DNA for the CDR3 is TGCAGCGTCTCTAGCGGGGGGCCCCTTGAGTTCTTC.

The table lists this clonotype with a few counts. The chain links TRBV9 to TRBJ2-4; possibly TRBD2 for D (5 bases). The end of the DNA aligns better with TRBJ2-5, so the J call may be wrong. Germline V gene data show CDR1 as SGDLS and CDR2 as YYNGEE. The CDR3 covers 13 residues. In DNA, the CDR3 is TGTGCCAGCAGCGCTTATACGGGGGAGACCCAGTACTTC. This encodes CASSAYTGETQYF.

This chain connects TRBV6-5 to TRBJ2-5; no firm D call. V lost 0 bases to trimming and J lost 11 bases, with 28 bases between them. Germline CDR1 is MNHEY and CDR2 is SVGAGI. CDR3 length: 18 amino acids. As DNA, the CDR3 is TGTGCCAGCAGTTACTCCCGGAGCCTTAGTCGCTCTCTGGATACGCAGTACTTC. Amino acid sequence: CASSYSRSLSRSLDTQYF.

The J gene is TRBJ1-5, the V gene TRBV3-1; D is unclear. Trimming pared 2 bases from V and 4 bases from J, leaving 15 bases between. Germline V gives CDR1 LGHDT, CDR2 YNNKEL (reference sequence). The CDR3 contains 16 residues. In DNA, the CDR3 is TGTGCCAGCAGCCAACAGCCCGGCGGAGGTAATCAGCCCCAGCATTTT. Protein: CASSQQPGGGNQPQHF.

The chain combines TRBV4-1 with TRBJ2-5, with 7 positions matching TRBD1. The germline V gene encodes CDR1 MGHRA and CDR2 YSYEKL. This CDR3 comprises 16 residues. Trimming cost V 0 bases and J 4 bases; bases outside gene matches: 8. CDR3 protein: CASSQELGDRRETQYF. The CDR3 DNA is TGCGCCAGCAGCCAAGAACTTGGGGACAGAAGAGAGACCCAGTACTTC.

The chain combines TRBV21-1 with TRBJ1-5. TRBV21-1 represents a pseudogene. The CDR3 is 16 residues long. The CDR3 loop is CASRPPIRDSGQPQHF. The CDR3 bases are TGTGCCAGCCGACCACCAATCCGGGACAGCGGGCAGCCCCAGCATTTT.